This T cell receptor beta chain was documented in a study of spatial heterogeneity in lung cancer. Across the whole study: Alpha-chain sequences were consistently detected in smaller numbers than beta-chain sequences.

This clonotype has more than one count but fewer than ten. Its specificity is unknown. Whole-study results and caveats: At resection, ubiquitous expanded tumor TCRs appeared in blood more than at follow-up.

Every cDNA TCR molecule received its own unique molecular identifier. TCRdb re-called the 5' RACE reads with MiXCR, one entry per CDR3 protein. This table has some 120,000 distinct CDR3 sequences, 12% appearing once. Time point given: blood at routine non-recurrence follow-up after resection. Unsorted tumor, nontumor lung tissue or cryopreserved PBMC supplied the whole RNA. V lost 2 bases and J 2 bases, leaving 13 bases between the germline ends. CDR3 length: 15 amino acids. CDR1 and CDR2 from the germline V gene are SGHRS and YFSETQ. This chain connects TRBV5-1 to TRBJ1-2; D perhaps matches TRBD1 (5 bases). This clonotype was sampled from a male donor with early-stage non-small cell lung cancer. The specimen was PBMCs, collected at follow-up. CDR3 in amino acids: CASSLWGTGNYGYTF. CDR3 sequence (DNA): TGCGCCAGCAGCTTATGGGGGACCGGGAACTATGGCTACACCTTC. Full variable domain (rest looked up from reference TRBV5-1 and TRBJ1-2): KAGVTQTPRYLIKTRGQQVTLSCSPISGHRSVSWYQQTPGQGLQFLFEYFSETQRNKGNFPGRFSGRQFSNSRSEMNVSTLELGDSALYLCASSLWGTGNYGYTFGSGTRLTVV.